The clone carrying this T cell receptor (beta chain) has only a few counts. Antigen: not known. The data belong to a study of OX40 agonist ivuxolimab in advanced cancers. Broader study findings: At doses 0.1 to 3.0 mg/kg, CD4+ and CD8+ clones expanded. The antigen specificity of the peripheral T cells (those that were expanded) was not determined.

The CDR3 loop spans 15 amino acids. Germline values: CDR1 SGHTA, CDR2 FQGNSA. Trimming removed 1 base at V and 2 bases at J, with 11 bases between. Produced via immunoSEQ multiplex PCR; TCRdb's table is partial and in-frame only. The repertoire holds approximately 58,000 clones, with 84% as singletons. V gene TRBV7-2 combines with J gene TRBJ1-1, with no clear D. Material: CD4+ or CD8+ T cells sorted from blood, obtained in a trial of the OX40 agonist ivuxolimab. The sequence was obtained from an adult with an advanced solid tumor such as melanoma, head and neck, liver or kidney cancer. This chain's CDR3 is CASSLVGQVNTEAFF. The CDR3 DNA is TGTGCCAGCAGCTTAGTTGGGCAGGTTAACACTGAAGCTTTCTTT.